Below, 21 T cell receptor beta chains from the same sample are listed, as sequenced in a study of blood T cell repertoires in COVID-19. Profiled with immunoSEQ multiplex PCR; TCRdb holds only in-frame clones, not every one. The sample includes some 370,000 clones, 75% to 90% of them seen just once. The sequenced sample was PBMCs or T cells enriched from blood (not recorded which). Receptors were obtained from a woman between 50 and 59 years old who had recovered from COVID-19.

This chain connects TRBV19 to TRBJ2-7; D unresolved. Per the germline V gene, CDR1 is LNHDA and CDR2 is SQIVND (reference sequence). The V and J ends lost 8 bases and 7 bases respectively, with 12 bases between them. The CDR3 covers 11 residues. CDR3 protein: CASANSLEQYF. CDR3 DNA sequence: TGTGCCAGTGCGAATTCCTTAGAGCAGTACTTC.

The rearrangement links TRBV7-2 to TRBJ2-7; 9 bases are shared with TRBD1. Germline CDR1 is SGHTA and CDR2 is FQGNSA. The CDR3 is made up of 15 amino acids. V lost 5 bases and J lost 5; bases outside the gene matches: 10. DNA for the CDR3: TGTGCCAGCAGCATCCCCGGGACAGGGTTCCACGAGCAGTACTTC. This gives the protein CASSIPGTGFHEQYF.

The V call is TRBV19, the J call TRBJ2-5; 8 bases align to TRBD2. Germline-derived CDR1 and CDR2 are LNHDA and SQIVND (reference sequence). The CDR3 length is 15 residues. V was pared by 0 bases and J by 2 bases, with 2 bases of the junction left unmatched. The CDR3 reads CASSIDRGGQETQYF. The CDR3 region has the DNA TGTGCCAGTAGTATAGATCGCGGGGGGCAAGAGACCCAGTACTTC.

The chain carries TRBV3-1 (or the pseudogene TRBV3-2) and TRBJ2-3; D remains unclear. Germline values: CDR1 LGHDT, CDR2 YNNKEL (reference sequence). The CDR3 sequence is 11 residues long. Trimming pared 8 bases from V and 5 bases from J, leaving 8 bases between. CDR3 loop: CASASRDTQYF. The CDR3 region has the DNA TGTGCCAGCGCCTCTAGAGATACGCAGTATTTT.

This chain connects TRBV29-1 to TRBJ1-1; D may be TRBD1 (6 bases). CDR1 and CDR2 (germline): SQVTM, ANQGSEA. V was clipped by 6 bases and J by 0 bases, with 14 bases between them. The CDR3 is 14 amino acids. The DNA of the CDR3 is TGCAGCGTCGATAGGGACACCCTGAACACTGAAGCTTTCTTT. Its protein is CSVDRDTLNTEAFF.

The chain carries TRBV7-2 and TRBJ2-3, with TRBD2 matching 10 bases. Germline V gene sequence: CDR1 SGHTA, CDR2 FQGNSA. V gave up 4 bases and J gave up 4 bases; unmatched junction bases: 8. The CDR3 has 16 amino acids. The CDR3: CASSSASGGAADTQYF. CDR3 DNA sequence: TGTGCCAGCAGCTCGGCAAGCGGGGGGGCCGCAGATACGCAGTATTTT.

This clone was detected only a few times. Here the CDR3 reads CASSQVAGISGNTIYF. In DNA, the CDR3 is TGCGCCAGCAGCCAAGTCGCGGGTATCTCTGGAAACACCATATATTTT. The chain recombines TRBV4-3 with TRBJ1-3; D remains ambiguous. This CDR3 spans 16 amino acids. The V gene's germline CDR1 is LGHNA and CDR2 YSLEER. V was pared by 1 base and J by 0 bases, with 10 bases between.

The chain combines TRBV3-1 (or the pseudogene TRBV3-2) with TRBJ2-1; D remains ambiguous. The length of the CDR3 is 11 residues. In germline, CDR1 is LGHDT, CDR2 YNNKEL (reference sequence). Trimming shortened V by 5 bases and J by 8 bases, and 7 bases separated the two germline ends. In nucleotides, the CDR3 is TGTGCCAGCAGCTGGAGTGATGAGCAGTTCTTC. Encoded protein: CASSWSDEQFF.

The chain combines TRBV5-1 with TRBJ2-5, with D tentatively TRBD2 (6 bases). The CDR3 totals 16 residues. Germline assignment: CDR1 SGHRS and CDR2 YFSETQ. With 3 bases removed from V and 5 bases from J, the gap between germline ends came to 20 bases. Here the CDR3 DNA reads TGCGCCAGCAGCTGGTCGCAGGGACTCCTGGTGGAGACCCAGTACTTC. Residues: CASSWSQGLLVETQYF.

For this clone: Other nucleotide sequences in the sample specify the same CDR3. The chain recombines TRBV4-3 with TRBJ2-5, with D unresolved. This CDR3 spans 15 amino acids. Germline V gene sequence: CDR1 LGHNA, CDR2 YSLEER. V lost 0 bases to trimming and J lost 2 bases, with 10 bases between them. CDR3 amino acids: CASSQDSGGQETQYF. As DNA, the CDR3 is TGCGCCAGCAGCCAAGATAGTGGCGGTCAAGAGACCCAGTACTTC.

V usage is TRBV5-4 and J usage is TRBJ1-6, with 10 nucleotides matching TRBD1. J was trimmed by 2 bases and V by 4 bases; bases with no gene match: 3. This CDR3 comprises 16 residues. CDR1 SGHNT and CDR2 YYREEE come from the germline V gene (reference sequence). Here the CDR3 DNA reads TGTGCCAGCAGCCGGACAGGGGGAACCTATAATTCACCCCTCCACTTT. Amino acids: CASSRTGGTYNSPLHF. Full variable domain (rest looked up from reference TRBV5-4 and TRBJ1-6): ETGVTQSPTHLIKTRGQQVTLRCSSQSGHNTVSWYQQALGQGPQFIFQYYREEENGRGNFPPRFSGLQFPNYSSELNVNALELDDSALYLCASSRTGGTYNSPLHFGNGTRLTVT.

The chain joins TRBV19 to TRBJ1-5; 7 nucleotides agree with TRBD1. CDR3 length equals 15 residues. Germline V CDR1 and CDR2: LNHDA, SQIVND (reference sequence). Losses at the gene ends were 6 bases for V and 6 bases for J; bases not matched to a gene: 11. The CDR3: CASRLPGQLGQPQHF. CDR3 sequence (DNA): TGTGCCAGTAGACTTCCGGGACAGTTAGGTCAGCCCCAGCATTTT.

This chain connects TRBV11-1 to TRBJ2-1; TRBD2 matches at 9 bases. J was trimmed by 10 bases and V by 0 bases; bases with no gene match: 4. In germline, CDR1 is SGHAT, CDR2 FQDESV (reference sequence). This CDR3 spans 14 amino acids. CDR3 DNA: TGTGCCAGCAGCTTAGCGGTCAGCGGGGGGGAGCAGTTCTTC. Amino acid sequence: CASSLAVSGGEQFF. Supplemented by reference TRBV11-1 and TRBJ2-1, the full variable domain reads EAEVAQSPRYKITEKSQAVAFWCDPISGHATLYWYRQILGQGPELLVQFQDESVVDDSQLPKDRFSAERLKGVDSTLKIQPAELGDSAMYLCASSLAVSGGEQFFGPGTRLTVL.

The chain couples TRBV23-1 to TRBJ2-7, with a tentative D call TRBD2 (6 bases). TRBV23-1 is marked as an open reading frame, function uncertain. The CDR3 contains 15 residues. V was shortened by 5 bases and J by 0 bases, with 14 bases between the two germline ends. The CDR3 DNA sequence: TGCGCCAGCAGTAGGGTGGTGGGGGGCTCCTACGAGCAGTACTTC. It codes for CASSRVVGGSYEQYF.

This rearrangement joins TRBV11-2 to TRBJ2-5; 10 nucleotides match TRBD2. CDR1 and CDR2 (germline): SGHAT, FQNNGV. The CDR3 has 18 residues. Trimming at V came to 1 base and at J to 1 base, leaving 9 bases not matched to a gene. The DNA for the CDR3 is TGTGCCAGCAGCTTAGGGGTAGCGGGAGGACAAATCCAAGAGACCCAGTACTTC. Protein product: CASSLGVAGGQIQETQYF.

The chain employs TRBV29-1 and TRBJ1-4; D is ambiguous. With 3 bases removed from V and 10 bases from J, the gap between germline ends came to 9 bases. CDR1 is SQVTM, CDR2 ANQGSEA, per germline. There are 11 residues in the CDR3. CDR3 region: CSVEIGGKLFF. CDR3 coding DNA: TGCAGCGTTGAGATAGGCGGAAAACTGTTTTTT.

The J gene is TRBJ1-5, the V gene TRBV7-6; tentatively, D is TRBD1 (6 bases). V gave up 1 base and J gave up 7 bases, with 11 bases separating them. Germline V gene data show CDR1 as SGHVS and CDR2 as FNYEAQ. The length of the CDR3 is 14 residues. The CDR3 nucleotides read TGTGCCAGCAGCTTAGTTGCAGGGGACCAGCCCCAGCATTTT. Translated: CASSLVAGDQPQHF.

The V gene is TRBV19, the J gene TRBJ2-2; TRBD1 agrees at 9 bases. The CDR3 covers 15 residues. The germline gives CDR1 LNHDA, CDR2 SQIVND (reference sequence). The V segment lost 6 bases and the J segment 4 bases; nucleotides outside the gene matches: 6. CDR3 in DNA: TGTGCCAGTAGGCGGGACAGGGTGCGCACCGGGGAGCTGTTTTTT. Amino acid sequence: CASRRDRVRTGELFF.

This clone has only a few counts. This chain uses TRBV4-2 with TRBJ2-3; D might be TRBD2 (6 bases). This CDR3 spans 18 amino acids. With 1 base removed from V and 0 bases from J, the gap between germline ends came to 17 bases. CDR1 and CDR2 from the germline V gene are LGHNA and YNFKEQ. In DNA form, the CDR3 reads TGTGCCAGCAGCCAAGTCGGGGGACCCACAAGAAGCACAGATACGCAGTATTTT. Translated: CASSQVGGPTRSTDTQYF.

The gene calls are TRBV19 and TRBJ2-1, with no clear D. V was shortened by 3 bases and J by 2 bases, with 11 bases between the two germline ends. The CDR3 is 15 residues long. The V gene's germline CDR1 is LNHDA and CDR2 SQIVND (reference sequence). The CDR3 is CASSIKLPTYNEQFF. The DNA of the CDR3 is TGTGCCAGTAGTATTAAACTACCTACCTACAATGAGCAGTTCTTC. Full variable domain (rest looked up from reference TRBV19 and TRBJ2-1): DGGITQSPKYLFRKEGQNVTLSCEQNLNHDAMYWYRQDPGQGLRLIYYSQIVNDFQKGDIAEGYSVSREKKESFPLTVTSAQKNPTAFYLCASSIKLPTYNEQFFGPGTRLTVL.

V is TRBV6-5 and J is TRBJ1-2; the match to TRBD1 covers 7 bases. CDR1 MNHEY and CDR2 SVGAGI come from the germline V gene. There are 15 residues in the CDR3. After removal of 0 bases from V and 6 bases from J, the junction contained 7 bases not matched to a gene. The CDR3 loop is CASSYSSQGGHGYTF. The CDR3 coding sequence is TGTGCCAGCAGTTACTCGAGTCAGGGGGGTCATGGCTACACCTTC.